Listed below are T cell receptor beta chains from one sample, sequenced in a study of OX40 agonist ivuxolimab in advanced cancers. Sequencing used immunoSEQ multiplex PCR; TCRdb keeps in-frame clones, though not all of them. In the table there are around 63,000 clones, 85% to 90% of which are singletons. The starting material was CD4+ or CD8+ T cells sorted from blood, obtained in a trial of the OX40 agonist ivuxolimab. The receptors were sampled from an adult with an advanced solid tumor such as melanoma, head and neck, liver or kidney cancer. The CDR3 runs from the conserved cysteine through the conserved F or W. Clone size is not always given. Where it is, it says once, few, many or a class for expanded clones.

abundance,v_gene,CDR3aa
NA,TRBV2,CASSPREGLTDTQYF
NA,TRBV19,CASSIVGQGVANIQYF
NA,TRBV18,CASSPSAGETYEQYF
NA,TRBV9,CASSGGQGTKNIQYF
NA,TRBV15,CATSRDRDETQYF
NA,TRBV2,CASSQGTSGFPLEQYF
NA,TRBV16,CASTGTLYGYTF
NA,TRBV7-3,CASSSGAGLEETQYF
few,TRBV28,CASSFRLNDQYF
NA,TRBV19,CASISSGRLNTGELFF
few,TRBV4-1,CASSQVPSYEQYF
NA,TRBV7-9,CASSTRQATGELFF
once,TRBV2,CASCRDRVTGELFF
NA,TRBV6-6,CASRPGGSYNEQFF
NA,TRBV5-1,CASSLGQMNQPQHF
NA,TRBV19,CASSLRTGGMDGYTF
NA,TRBV28,CASSFLSGRGDEQFF
NA,TRBV4-1,CASSLRVGGLGNTEAFF
few,TRBV9,CASSVAAGLSSYNSPLHF
NA,TRBV28,CASSLWGTASGQETQYF
NA,TRBV10-3,CAISELPRQGRTDTQYF
NA,TRBV10-2,CASTREIEDTQYF
NA,TRBV19,CASSIPDRDSYEQYF
NA,TRBV2,CASRKDRVPDTQYF
NA,TRBV7-9,CASSLDGTYEQYF
few,TRBV11-2,CASSHIKGWGRADTQYF
NA,TRBV7-9,CASSLGSGEETQYF
NA,TRBV20-1,CSVTAQETQYF
NA,TRBV28,CASSLVRETQYF
once,TRBV5-1,CASSLDREGEKLFF
NA,TRBV6-4,CASSLQGGGQPQHF
NA,TRBV5-1,CASSLGKDAYGYTF
NA,TRBV11-2,CASSLGGSTDTQYF
NA,TRBV15,CATSRDRWTGGLQETQYF
NA,TRBV2,CASRGPGLAKTQYF
NA,TRBV7-9,CASSLARRGRRTYEQYF
few,TRBV2,CASTTAGEGYEQYF
NA,TRBV5-1,CASARDLEETQYF
once,TRBV5-1,CASSLGVAGVDTQYF
once,TRBV11-2,CASSLDLRQALYEQYF
NA,TRBV6-6,CASSYLGRADTEAFF
once,TRBV27,CASSFPGQGFGEQYF
NA,TRBV7-2,CASSLTGVANVLTF